The next 20 T cell receptor beta chains were all read from a single sample in a study of response to subunit inactivated influenza vaccine. TCRdb analysed the RT-PCR reads with MiXCR anew, one entry per CDR3 protein. The sample contains fewer than 800,000 distinct CDR3 sequences, approximately 14% of which appear only once. The sample in question was PBMCs from blood, obtained roughly 12 days after vaccination. The receptors were gathered from a man aged 50 to 60 who received an inactivated influenza vaccine.

J is TRBJ2-5 and V is TRBV11-2; tentatively, D is TRBD1 (5 bases). From germline, CDR1 is SGHAT and CDR2 FQNNGV. Trimming shortened V by 5 bases and J by 4 bases, and 20 bases separated the two germline ends. CDR3 length: 16 residues. In DNA, the CDR3 is TGTGCCAGCAGCCCCGATTCAGGGCTAGATCTAGAGACCCAGTACTTC. Translating it yields CASSPDSGLDLETQYF.

This clonotype has a handful of counts. The rearrangement joins TRBV20-1 to TRBJ2-7; TRBD1 agrees at 8 bases. The CDR3 has 14 amino acids. V shed 3 bases and J 0 bases; nucleotides not matched to a gene: 4. Germline CDR1 DFQATT, CDR2 SNEGSKA (reference sequence). The CDR3 coding sequence is TGCAGTGCTAGGACGGACAGGGCCTCCTACGAGCAGTACTTC. It is translated as CSARTDRASYEQYF.

This clonotype was recorded at least ten times. This CDR3 reads CASSHGQESYEQYF. The CDR3, as DNA: TGCGCCAGCAGCCATGGACAGGAATCCTACGAGCAGTACTTC. The chain uses TRBV5-1 and TRBJ2-7, with 7 bases fitting TRBD1. Germline CDR1 SGHRS, CDR2 YFSETQ. The CDR3 spans 14 residues. After removal of 4 bases from V and 1 base from J, the junction contained 5 bases not matched to a gene.

Many counts were recorded for this clonotype. The chain links TRBV5-1 to TRBJ2-1; no clear D gene. Deletions cut 5 bases from V and 9 bases from J, with 12 bases between. The CDR3 covers 12 residues. Germline V gene lookup returns CDR1 SGHRS and CDR2 YFSETQ. DNA for the CDR3: TGCGCCAGCAGTACGACTCTCGCTGAGCAGTTCTTC. It codes for CASSTTLAEQFF.

This clonotype occurred a few times. The genes are TRBV11-1 and TRBJ2-2, with D perhaps matching TRBD1 (5 bases). Germline loops: CDR1 SGHAT, CDR2 FQDESV (reference sequence). This CDR3 has 21 amino acids. Trimming left V 4 bases short and J 1 base short, with 28 bases between. Here the CDR3 DNA reads TGTGCCAGCAGCTCAATCCGCCAAGAAGACAGTCCGGAGCGGAACACCGGGGAGCTGTTTTTT. As protein: CASSSIRQEDSPERNTGELFF.

This chain links TRBV12-3 or TRBV12-4 with TRBJ1-2; 10 nucleotides match TRBD1. CDR3 length equals 16 residues. V shed 3 bases, J shed 0 bases, and the junction held 4 bases outside the gene matches. CDR3 loop: CASSLGQGSPNYGYTF. The CDR3 DNA follows: TGTGCCAGCAGTTTGGGACAGGGGTCCCCTAACTATGGCTACACCTTC.

The V and J genes are TRBV19 and TRBJ2-7; TRBD2 is a possible D gene (5 bases). The CDR3 covers 14 residues. Germline CDR1 LNHDA, CDR2 SQIVND (reference sequence). V dropped 6 bases and J dropped 2 bases, with 14 bases sitting between them. CDR3: CASSPEGIAYEQYF. CDR3 in DNA: TGTGCCAGTAGCCCCGAGGGCATAGCCTACGAGCAGTACTTC.

At least ten counts were recorded for this clonotype. The chain is built from TRBV12-3 or TRBV12-4 and TRBJ2-5; D is ambiguous. Deletions cut 3 bases from V and 5 bases from J, with 7 bases between. CDR3 length: 12 amino acids. CDR3 sequence (DNA): TGTGCCAGCAGTTTCGATCGGGAGACCCAGTACTTC. Its protein product is CASSFDRETQYF.

This clonotype was picked up a small number of times. The V call is TRBV20-1, the J call TRBJ2-5; D is undetermined. The CDR3 runs 12 residues. Germline-derived CDR1 and CDR2 are DFQATT and SNEGSKA (reference sequence). The V and J ends lost 6 bases and 1 base respectively, with 9 bases between them. The CDR3 loop reads CSAGPTQETQYF. The DNA of the CDR3 is TGCAGTGCCGGACCTACCCAAGAGACCCAGTACTTC.

This clonotype has more than one count but fewer than ten. The V call is TRBV9, the J call TRBJ1-1; D may be TRBD1 (5 bases). V lost 4 bases and J 1 base, leaving 11 bases between the germline ends. The CDR3 length is 14 residues. Germline CDR1 SGDLS, CDR2 YYNGEE. The CDR3 bases are TGTGCCAGCAGCACCGCAGGGACGAACACTGAAGCTTTCTTT. Residues: CASSTAGTNTEAFF. The full variable domain, its missing parts supplied by reference TRBV9 and TRBJ1-1, is DSGVTQTPKHLITATGQRVTLRCSPRSGDLSVYWYQQSLDQGLQFLIQYYNGEERAKGNILERFSAQQFPDLHSELNLSSLELGDSALYFCASSTAGTNTEAFFGQGTRLTVV.

This clonotype appeared a few times. This chain uses TRBV12-3 or TRBV12-4 with TRBJ2-5; no definite D call. V gave up 7 bases and J gave up 2 bases, with 11 bases separating them. The CDR3 sequence is 13 residues long. CDR3 amino acids: CASNKGQQETQYF. The CDR3 DNA reads as TGTGCCAGCAATAAGGGCCAGCAAGAGACCCAGTACTTC.

This clonotype was counted a few times. For the CDR3, the DNA is TGTGCCAGCAGCTTGATTCAGGGAAGTAGATCCTACGAGCAGTACTTC. Translating it yields CASSLIQGSRSYEQYF. This chain links TRBV5-6 with TRBJ2-7, with a weak D call TRBD1 (5 bases). Looked up from germline, CDR1 is SGHDT and CDR2 is YYEEEE. The CDR3 contains 16 residues. The V end was cut by 1 base, the J end by 1 base, with 15 bases between.

The rearrangement joins TRBV7-2 to TRBJ2-2, with 9 positions matching TRBD1. Germline CDR1 SGHTA, CDR2 FQGNSA. CDR3 length: 17 residues. The junction had 12 bases not matched to a gene; V was cut back by 7 bases and J by 3 bases. In nucleotides, the CDR3 is TGTGCCAGCAAGAAGGGGTCCGGGACAGGGTACACCGGGGAGCTGTTTTTT. Translated: CASKKGSGTGYTGELFF.

This chain uses TRBV7-2 with TRBJ2-2; possible D gene TRBD2, 6 bases. V was pared by 5 bases and J by 0 bases, with 16 bases between. Germline-derived CDR1 and CDR2 are SGHTA and FQGNSA. This CDR3 has 17 amino acids. CDR3 in amino acids: CASSRYRRGPNTGELFF. CDR3 nucleotide sequence: TGTGCCAGCAGCCGTTATCGGAGGGGCCCGAACACCGGGGAGCTGTTTTTT.

V gene TRBV20-1 combines with J gene TRBJ1-2; D perhaps matches TRBD1 (5 bases). The V end lost 6 bases, the J end lost 4 bases, and 15 bases lay between the germline ends. The CDR3 totals 13 residues. Germline V gene data show CDR1 as DFQATT and CDR2 as SNEGSKA (reference sequence). The CDR3 nucleotides are TGCAGTGCCGAATGGCGGGGCGTCTATGGCTACACCTTC. It codes for CSAEWRGVYGYTF.

The chain joins TRBV20-1 to TRBJ2-7; D might be TRBD2 (5 bases). The CDR3 is made up of 14 amino acids. Germline-derived CDR1 and CDR2 are DFQATT and SNEGSKA (reference sequence). Trimming removed 0 bases from V and 2 bases from J, with 11 bases in between. CDR3 coding DNA: TGCAGTGCTAGAGATCTGCGGGTGACCTACGAGCAGTACTTC. Its protein is CSARDLRVTYEQYF.

This clonotype has a handful of counts. A junction boundary mismatches the germline segment, possibly from a read error. V and J are TRBV7-2 and TRBJ1-3; TRBD1 might be the D (6 bases). Germline CDR1 is SGHTA and CDR2 is FQGNSA. The CDR3 runs to 14 residues. The CDR3 loop is CASSLQQGGHTIYF. CDR3 sequence (DNA): TGTGCCAGCAGCTTACAACAGGGTGGACACACCATATATTTT.

This clonotype was detected only a few times. V gene TRBV12-3 or TRBV12-4 combines with J gene TRBJ2-1; 9 bases are shared with TRBD2. The CDR3 spans 16 residues. V lost 5 bases, J lost 4 bases, and 9 bases stayed unmatched. CDR3 loop: CASSPSSGVNYNEQFF. The CDR3 region has the DNA TGTGCCAGCAGTCCATCTAGCGGGGTTAATTACAATGAGCAGTTCTTC.

The J gene is TRBJ1-2, the V gene TRBV18; unclear D gene. Germline loops: CDR1 KGHSH, CDR2 LQKENI. Trimming left V 0 bases short and J 7 bases short, with 12 bases between. CDR3 size: 14 residues. CDR3 DNA sequence: TGTGCCAGCTCACCACCGGCAGGCCCATCTGGCTACACCTTC. Translating it yields CASSPPAGPSGYTF.

This sequence joins TRBV3-1 and TRBJ2-7; D is unresolved. Germline loops: CDR1 LGHDT, CDR2 YNNKEL (reference sequence). V lost 1 base, J lost 1 base, and 5 bases lay in between. This CDR3 region has 13 residues. CDR3 protein: CASSQAISYEQYF. The CDR3 bases are TGTGCCAGCAGCCAAGCCATATCCTACGAGCAGTACTTC.